Below are 32 T cell receptor beta chains sequenced from a single sample in a study of Tregs in tolerant kidney transplant recipients. Data came from immunoSEQ multiplex PCR; TCRdb stores just in-frame clones and leaves some out. The sample has 90,000 to 120,000 clones, roughly 90% seen once; the top ten hold more than 0.3%. Sequenced here: CD4+ T cells from blood, sampled before the transplant. The source of these receptors is a human donor who received a combined kidney and bone marrow transplant.

V usage is TRBV28 and J usage is TRBJ1-2, with TRBD1 as a possible D gene (5 bases). CDR1 is MDHEN, CDR2 SYDVKM, per germline. This CDR3 is built from 18 residues. The V end lost 3 bases, the J end lost 2 bases, and 22 bases lay between the germline ends. The CDR3 loop is CASSLKWAGGVSNYGYTF. The CDR3 nucleotides are TGTGCCAGCAGTTTGAAGTGGGCGGGGGGAGTGTCAAACTATGGCTACACCTTC.

This chain uses TRBV29-1 with TRBJ1-2; D unclear. Trimming removed 4 bases from V and 6 bases from J, with 9 bases in between. The CDR3 is 11 residues long. Germline CDR1 and CDR2: SQVTM and ANQGSEA. The chain's CDR3 is CSVGEVNGYTF. The CDR3 coding sequence is TGCAGCGTTGGGGAGGTTAATGGCTACACCTTC.

The V call is TRBV10-2, the J call TRBJ2-1; D is unresolved. Germline loops: CDR1 WSHSY, CDR2 SAAADI. The CDR3 sequence is 14 residues long. Trimming removed 3 bases from V and 0 bases from J, with 6 bases in between. CDR3 DNA: TGCGCCAGCAGTGATGGCGGCTCCTACAATGAGCAGTTCTTC. It is translated as CASSDGGSYNEQFF.

CDR3 DNA: TGTGCCAGCAGCTTAGATATCAGGGGAGAGCAGTTCTTC. Residues: CASSLDIRGEQFF. The V gene is TRBV7-9, the J gene TRBJ2-1; D may be TRBD1 (6 bases). This CDR3 has 13 amino acids. Trimming removed 1 base at V and 10 bases at J, with 11 bases between. CDR1 and CDR2 (germline): SEHNR, FQNEAQ (reference sequence).

The chain recombines TRBV10-2 with TRBJ2-2; TRBD2 matches 13 bases. V was pared by 7 bases and J by 0 bases, with 8 bases of the junction left unmatched. CDR1 WSHSY and CDR2 SAAADI come from the germline V gene. This CDR3 has 18 amino acids. The CDR3 here is CASTLGTSGASNTGELFF. CDR3 bases: TGCGCCAGCACCCTAGGGACTAGCGGGGCCTCGAACACCGGGGAGCTGTTTTTT.

V and J are TRBV9 and TRBJ1-1, with a possible D match to TRBD1 (6 bases). The CDR3 is 15 amino acids. CDR1 is SGDLS, CDR2 YYNGEE, per germline. Trimming removed 0 bases at V and 3 bases at J, with 12 bases between. The CDR3 protein is CASSVGGGVDTEAFF. In DNA, the CDR3 is TGTGCCAGCAGCGTAGGGGGGGGCGTGGACACTGAAGCTTTCTTT.

V usage is TRBV11-3 and J usage is TRBJ2-7; the match to TRBD2 covers 9 bases. J lost 0 bases, V lost 0 bases, and 6 bases had no gene match. This CDR3 has 17 amino acids. The germline V gene has CDR1 SGHNT and CDR2 YENEEA. CDR3 protein: CASSLDQAGGFSYEQYF. As DNA, the CDR3 is TGTGCCAGCAGCTTAGATCAGGCGGGAGGGTTCTCCTACGAGCAGTACTTC. The whole variable domain, remainder taken from reference TRBV11-3 and TRBJ2-7, is EAGVVQSPRYKIIEKKQPVAFWCNPISGHNTLYWYLQNLGQGPELLIRYENEEAVDDSQLPKDRFSAERLKGVDSTLKIQPAELGDSAVYLCASSLDQAGGFSYEQYFGPGTRLTVT.

Only one count was recorded for this clone. V and J are TRBV5-1 and TRBJ2-7; 15 nucleotides agree with TRBD2. The germline gives CDR1 SGHRS, CDR2 YFSETQ. J gave up 5 bases and V 4 bases, and 7 bases lay outside the gene matches. This CDR3 is 16 amino acids long. CDR3 sequence: CASSPRTSGRAHEQYF. CDR3 coding DNA: TGCGCCAGCAGCCCGCGGACTAGCGGGAGGGCCCACGAGCAGTACTTC.

The chain is built from TRBV6-5 and TRBJ1-6; D remains unclear. Trimming left V 8 bases short and J 7 bases short, with 12 bases between. Germline loops: CDR1 MNHEY, CDR2 SVGAGI. This CDR3 contains 13 residues. Here the CDR3 DNA reads TGTGCCAGCGGAGACGTTAAAAATTCACCCCTCCACTTT. Protein: CASGDVKNSPLHF.

This chain connects TRBV5-1 to TRBJ2-5; D might be TRBD1 (5 bases). Germline loops: CDR1 SGHRS, CDR2 YFSETQ. V shed 5 bases and J shed 5 bases, with 7 bases lying between them. The CDR3 covers 11 residues. The chain's CDR3 is CASRGLETQYF. The CDR3 coding sequence is TGCGCCAGCAGGGGGCTGGAGACCCAGTACTTC.

V is TRBV5-1 and J is TRBJ1-2; a weak D match, TRBD1 (5 bases). Trimming cost V 0 bases and J 8 bases, with 14 bases left between them. CDR1 and CDR2 (germline): SGHRS, YFSETQ. The length of the CDR3 is 14 residues. The CDR3, as DNA: TGCGCCAGCAGCTTGGGGTCGGCGGGGCGCGGCTACACCTTC. Encoded protein: CASSLGSAGRGYTF.

The V call is TRBV30, the J call TRBJ1-2; unclear D gene. Germline CDR1 is GTSNPN and CDR2 is SVGIG (reference sequence). Trimming shortened V by 4 bases and J by 8 bases, and 11 bases separated the two germline ends. The CDR3 consists of 11 residues. CDR3 residues: CAWTGLRGYTF. In nucleotides, the CDR3 is TGTGCCTGGACAGGTCTAAGGGGCTACACCTTC.

With regard to this clone: One end of the junction is discordant with germline, which a read error may explain. The V gene is TRBV23-1, the J gene TRBJ2-7, with TRBD2 as a possible D gene (6 bases). TRBV23-1 is sorted into the ORF group, with uncertain function. The CDR3 length is 16 residues. CDR3 sequence (DNA): TGCGCCAGCAGTCATTATGGGCGCAGGGACTCCCACGAGCAGTACTTC. This codes for CASSHYGRRDSHEQYF.

V usage is TRBV5-1 and J usage is TRBJ2-2, with TRBD1 identical over 8 bases. The CDR3 spans 16 residues. J gave up 0 bases and V 5 bases, and 6 bases lay outside the gene matches. Germline CDR1 reads SGHRS; CDR2 reads YFSETQ. The CDR3 spells CASRNKQGANTGELFF. In DNA form, the CDR3 reads TGCGCCAGCAGGAACAAACAGGGGGCGAACACCGGGGAGCTGTTTTTT.

V is TRBV4-2 and J is TRBJ1-1; D call uncertain. The CDR3 has 15 amino acids. V lost 0 bases and J lost 10, with 18 bases in between. The germline V gene has CDR1 LGHNA and CDR2 YNFKEQ. In DNA, the CDR3 is TGTGCCAGCAGCCAAGAAGCTGACGTCCGGGAAGCAGCTTTCTTT. This gives the protein CASSQEADVREAAFF.

The chain recombines TRBV10-2 with TRBJ2-7; TRBD2 agrees at 7 bases. The V and J ends lost 2 bases and 2 bases, in that order; junction bases with no gene match: 6. Germline V gene data show CDR1 as WSHSY and CDR2 as SAAADI. This CDR3 comprises 15 residues. CDR3 sequence reads: CASSENGGLPYEQYF. CDR3 DNA sequence: TGCGCCAGCAGTGAGAATGGGGGACTACCCTACGAGCAGTACTTC.

This clone was observed once. The chain links TRBV2 to TRBJ2-5; the D gene is possibly TRBD1 (6 bases). The CDR3 spans 13 residues. V was cut by 3 bases and J by 7 bases, with 12 bases left in between. Per germline, CDR1 SNHLY and CDR2 FYNNEI. The CDR3 bases are TGTGCCAGCAGTGATACAGGGACGGGGACCCAGTACTTC. This translates into CASSDTGTGTQYF.

The chain carries TRBV30 and TRBJ2-7, with D perhaps matching TRBD2 (5 bases). Germline loops: CDR1 GTSNPN, CDR2 SVGIG (reference sequence). The CDR3 contains 11 residues. V lost 6 bases, J lost 6 bases, and 12 bases lay in between. The CDR3 DNA reads as TGTGCCTGTCCCCTCGGGGTCGAGCAGTACTTC. This sequence encodes CACPLGVEQYF. The variable domain in full, completed from reference TRBV30 and TRBJ2-7, reads SQTIHQWPATLVQPVGSPLSLECTVEGTSNPNLYWYRQAAGRGLQLLFYSVGIGQISSEVPQNLSASRPQDRQFILSSKKLLLSDSGFYLCACPLGVEQYFGPGTRLTVT.

This clone was recorded once. The chain combines TRBV5-1 with TRBJ2-3; D remains ambiguous. Trimming took off 4 bases at V and 3 bases at J, with 12 bases between the two ends. This CDR3 has 14 amino acids. Germline CDR1 SGHRS, CDR2 YFSETQ. Written as DNA, the CDR3 is TGCGCCAGCAGCCTTAGTAGCCCAACAGATACGCAGTATTTT. Translating gives CASSLSSPTDTQYF. Looking up the rest from reference TRBV5-1 and TRBJ2-3 gives the full variable domain: KAGVTQTPRYLIKTRGQQVTLSCSPISGHRSVSWYQQTPGQGLQFLFEYFSETQRNKGNFPGRFSGRQFSNSRSEMNVSTLELGDSALYLCASSLSSPTDTQYFGPGTRLTVL.

In DNA form, the CDR3 reads TGTGCCAGCAGCTTAAGAGACACCCGGGGCTACACCTTC. Amino acids: CASSLRDTRGYTF. The genes are TRBV5-6 and TRBJ1-2; no clear D. The CDR3 extends over 13 amino acids. The V gene's germline CDR1 is SGHDT and CDR2 YYEEEE. V lost 2 bases to trimming and J lost 8 bases, with 13 bases between them.

The chain couples TRBV5-1 to TRBJ2-5; the match to TRBD2 covers 11 bases. Losses at the gene ends were 4 bases for V and 3 bases for J; bases not matched to a gene: 11. Germline V gives CDR1 SGHRS, CDR2 YFSETQ. The CDR3 is 17 amino acids. This CDR3 reads CASSLPLTSGAEETQYF. The CDR3 nucleotides read TGCGCCAGCAGCCTACCATTGACTAGCGGGGCGGAAGAGACCCAGTACTTC.

The DNA of the CDR3 is TGTGCCAGCAGCCGGTCCCGGGACTCCCTCGGCCCTGAAGCTTTCTTT. Residues: CASSRSRDSLGPEAFF. The V gene is TRBV11-3, the J gene TRBJ1-1, with TRBD1 as a possible D gene (5 bases). V lost 5 bases, J lost 6 bases, and 22 bases lay in between. CDR1 is SGHNT and CDR2 is YENEEA in the germline V gene. This CDR3 region has 16 residues.

The CDR3 DNA reads TGCGCCAGCAGCCAGCCAGGATTCACAGATACGCAGTATTTT. It yields the protein CASSQPGFTDTQYF. V and J are TRBV4-1 and TRBJ2-3; D remains ambiguous. Trimming shortened V by 3 bases and J by 2 bases, and 9 bases separated the two germline ends. The CDR3 sequence is 14 residues long. The germline CDR1 and CDR2 sequences are MGHRA and YSYEKL.

V is TRBV6-1 and J is TRBJ1-2; 8 bases are a match to TRBD1. Germline V gene data show CDR1 as MNHNS and CDR2 as SASEGT. Trimming at V came to 0 bases and at J to 1 base, leaving 1 base not matched to a gene. The CDR3 runs to 15 residues. CDR3 nucleotide sequence: TGTGCCAGCAGTGAAGCGGACAGGGTTAACTATGGCTACACCTTC. Its protein is CASSEADRVNYGYTF.

The rearrangement links TRBV5-4 to TRBJ1-2; a possible D gene is TRBD1 (6 bases). CDR3 length: 13 residues. Germline V lookup: CDR1 SGHNT, CDR2 YYREEE (reference sequence). Trimming shortened V by 1 base and J by 4 bases, and 8 bases separated the two germline ends. The CDR3: CASSLRGTYGYTF. CDR3 bases: TGTGCCAGCAGCTTGAGGGGGACCTATGGCTACACCTTC. Filled out from reference TRBV5-4 and TRBJ1-2, the complete variable domain reads ETGVTQSPTHLIKTRGQQVTLRCSSQSGHNTVSWYQQALGQGPQFIFQYYREEENGRGNFPPRFSGLQFPNYSSELNVNALELDDSALYLCASSLRGTYGYTFGSGTRLTVV.

The chain combines TRBV6-5 with TRBJ2-1; D perhaps matches TRBD2 (7 bases). The CDR3 runs 14 residues. Germline lookup yields CDR1 MNHEY and CDR2 SVGAGI. The V end lost 8 bases, the J end lost 3 bases, and 14 bases lay between the germline ends. Here the CDR3 reads CASGGASIYNEQFF. Here the CDR3 DNA reads TGTGCCAGCGGGGGGGCCTCAATCTACAATGAGCAGTTCTTC.

The chain uses TRBV2 and TRBJ2-7; possibly TRBD1 for D (6 bases). CDR1 is SNHLY, CDR2 FYNNEI, per germline. V lost 3 bases and J lost 4, with 10 bases in between. The CDR3 is 13 residues long. The CDR3 loop is CASSEVQGYEQYF. CDR3 DNA sequence: TGTGCCAGCAGTGAGGTCCAGGGGTACGAGCAGTACTTC.

This clone was seen more than once but under ten times. This sequence joins TRBV19 and TRBJ2-1, with 8 bases aligning to TRBD2. Germline lookup yields CDR1 LNHDA and CDR2 SQIVND (reference sequence). This CDR3 has 19 amino acids. V lost 3 bases, J lost 4 bases, and 17 bases stayed unmatched. The CDR3 DNA reads as TGTGCCAGTAGTATGGATCCCTCTGGCGGGGGGCTCCTTTACAATGAGCAGTTCTTC. It yields the protein CASSMDPSGGGLLYNEQFF. Full variable domain (missing parts from reference TRBV19 and TRBJ2-1): DGGITQSPKYLFRKEGQNVTLSCEQNLNHDAMYWYRQDPGQGLRLIYYSQIVNDFQKGDIAEGYSVSREKKESFPLTVTSAQKNPTAFYLCASSMDPSGGGLLYNEQFFGPGTRLTVL.

The chain carries TRBV11-2 and TRBJ2-7, with TRBD1 matching over 8 bases. Germline CDR1 and CDR2: SGHAT and FQNNGV. The CDR3 has 15 residues. Unmatched junction bases numbered 12, after V lost 5 bases and J lost 6 bases. CDR3 nucleotides: TGTGCCAGCAGCACCAACAGGGGGAGACTGGTCGAGCAGTACTTC. Protein product: CASSTNRGRLVEQYF.

The chain carries TRBV27 and TRBJ2-7, with 13 nucleotides matching TRBD2. Germline lookup yields CDR1 MNHEY and CDR2 SMNVEV (reference sequence). The CDR3 contains 16 residues. Germline trimming cut 8 bases from V and 3 bases from J; bases unmatched to any gene: 10. The CDR3 DNA is TGTGCCAGCTCCCTGAGGGGACTAGCGGGAAACTACGAGCAGTACTTC. It translates to CASSLRGLAGNYEQYF.

The rearrangement joins TRBV5-4 to TRBJ2-2, with TRBD1 identical over 8 bases. The ends lost 0 bases at V and 4 bases at J; junction bases unmatched: 8. Germline-derived CDR1 and CDR2 are SGHNT and YYREEE (reference sequence). CDR3 size: 17 residues. CDR3 bases: TGTGCCAGCAGCTTGGCGGCAGGGGGCCGTAGCACCGGGGAGCTGTTTTTT. Translated: CASSLAAGGRSTGELFF.

The chain employs TRBV4-1 and TRBJ1-1; a weak D match, TRBD1 (5 bases). Germline assignment: CDR1 MGHRA and CDR2 YSYEKL. The CDR3 length is 15 residues. V shed 0 bases and J shed 10 bases, with 18 bases lying between them. The CDR3 DNA sequence: TGCGCCAGCAGCCAAGAGGTTAGCCAGGGAATTGGAGCTTTCTTT. This encodes CASSQEVSQGIGAFF.